A single sample is the source of the 15 T cell receptor beta chains below, sequenced in a study of shared clonotypes between healthy human individuals. Using immunoSEQ multiplex PCR, the repertoire was profiled, and TCRdb retains in-frame clones only, with some absent. The repertoire includes hundreds of thousands of clones, roughly 72% of them detected once, and 12% sits in the top ten. Specimen: PBMCs. These receptors were collected from a woman in her thirties or forties in good health. Some clones in this sample may be carry-over from other donors' samples.

A few counts support this clone. This rearrangement joins TRBV30 to TRBJ1-2; a possible D gene is TRBD1 (6 bases). The CDR3 spans 13 residues. Germline V gives CDR1 GTSNPN, CDR2 SVGIG (reference sequence). The V gene lost 3 bases and the J gene lost 4 bases, with 12 bases spanning the gap. CDR3 sequence reads: CAWSAQGSYGYTF. The CDR3 DNA reads as TGTGCCTGGAGCGCACAGGGATCCTATGGCTACACCTTC.

This clone was seen only a few times. V and J are TRBV30 and TRBJ1-4; weak D call: TRBD1 (5 bases). V lost 0 bases and J 4 bases, leaving 12 bases between the germline ends. The CDR3 covers 15 residues. Germline V CDR1 and CDR2: GTSNPN, SVGIG (reference sequence). The CDR3 nucleotides read TGTGCCTGGAGTGTATCCGGGGGACGTAATGAAAAACTGTTTTTT. This codes for CAWSVSGGRNEKLFF. Full variable domain (outside the CDR3, taken from reference TRBV30 and TRBJ1-4): SQTIHQWPATLVQPVGSPLSLECTVEGTSNPNLYWYRQAAGRGLQLLFYSVGIGQISSEVPQNLSASRPQDRQFILSSKKLLLSDSGFYLCAWSVSGGRNEKLFFGSGTQLSVL.

The CDR3 DNA is TGTGCCAGCAGCTTGGGACTCCTGGGGGCCAGAGATACGCAGTATTTT. Translation gives CASSLGLLGARDTQYF. The rearrangement links TRBV5-4 to TRBJ2-3; D perhaps matches TRBD1 (6 bases). Germline loops: CDR1 SGHNT, CDR2 YYREEE (reference sequence). V was shortened by 0 bases and J by 5 bases, with 16 bases between the two germline ends. The CDR3 runs 16 residues.

The V and J genes are TRBV19 and TRBJ2-1; no clear D gene. Between the trimmed V and J ends, which lost 6 bases and 8 bases, there was a span of 23 bases. Germline V gene data show CDR1 as LNHDA and CDR2 as SQIVND (reference sequence). The CDR3 has 16 amino acids. In DNA, the CDR3 is TGTGCCAGTAGCCGGCCAGGCCCTCCGGGCTCATATGAGCAGTTCTTC. Encoded protein: CASSRPGPPGSYEQFF.

The chain joins TRBV28 to TRBJ1-4; D is ambiguous. This CDR3 is 12 amino acids long. CDR1 MDHEN and CDR2 SYDVKM come from the germline V gene. The V end lost 6 bases, the J end lost 13 bases, and 15 bases lay between the germline ends. The CDR3 reads CASSQPGRRLFF. CDR3 in DNA: TGTGCCAGCAGCCAGCCCGGCAGGAGACTGTTTTTT.

The gene calls are TRBV11-2 and TRBJ1-3, with TRBD1 as a possible D gene (5 bases). Deletions cut 6 bases from V and 3 bases from J, with 15 bases between. The CDR3 totals 15 residues. The germline gives CDR1 SGHAT, CDR2 FQNNGV. The chain's CDR3 is CASSSPPRVGNTIYF. The CDR3 DNA reads TGTGCCAGCAGTTCCCCGCCCAGGGTTGGAAACACCATATATTTT.

The V and J genes are TRBV28 and TRBJ2-3, with 7 bases aligning to TRBD1. This CDR3 contains 15 residues. The germline V gene has CDR1 MDHEN and CDR2 SYDVKM. V lost 6 bases and J lost 4; bases outside the gene matches: 10. CDR3 nucleotides: TGTGCCAGCAGCTCGAGACAGGGTGGCCCAGATACGCAGTATTTT. This gives the protein CASSSRQGGPDTQYF.

The gene calls are TRBV7-2 and TRBJ2-3; 9 positions match TRBD1. V dropped 5 bases and J dropped 1; count of bases not matched to a gene: 7. Germline V lookup: CDR1 SGHTA, CDR2 FQGNSA. The CDR3 is 16 residues long. Written as DNA, the CDR3 is TGTGCCAGCAGCGAAACAGGGGGCGCAGGCACAGATACGCAGTATTTT. This gives the protein CASSETGGAGTDTQYF. The whole variable domain, remainder taken from reference TRBV7-2 and TRBJ2-3, is GAGVSQSPSNKVTEKGKDVELRCDPISGHTALYWYRQSLGQGLEFLIYFQGNSAPDKSGLPSDRFSAERTGGSVSTLTIQRTQQEDSAVYLCASSETGGAGTDTQYFGPGTRLTVL.

A note on this clone: This sample also contains other DNA sequences that code for the same CDR3. The gene calls are TRBV5-4 and TRBJ2-3, with no clear D. Trimming removed 0 bases from V and 1 base from J, with 3 bases in between. The CDR3 is made up of 13 amino acids. Germline assignment: CDR1 SGHNT and CDR2 YYREEE (reference sequence). Here the CDR3 reads CASSLEGTDTQYF. Written as DNA, the CDR3 is TGTGCCAGCAGCTTGGAGGGCACAGATACGCAGTATTTT.

The chain is built from TRBV5-1 and TRBJ2-5; 14 bases are shared with TRBD2. The CDR3 has 19 residues. V lost 2 bases to trimming and J lost 5 bases; unmatched junction nucleotides: 14. Germline values: CDR1 SGHRS, CDR2 YFSETQ. CDR3 residues: CASSFYRRLAGGPAETQYF. CDR3 sequence (DNA): TGCGCCAGCAGCTTCTACAGGCGACTAGCGGGAGGGCCGGCGGAGACCCAGTACTTC.

The chain employs TRBV30 and TRBJ1-1, with D unresolved. The germline V gene encodes CDR1 GTSNPN and CDR2 SVGIG (reference sequence). Trimming took 0 bases from V and 2 from J, leaving 10 bases between them. The CDR3 is 14 amino acids. In DNA form, the CDR3 reads TGTGCCTGGAGTGTACGCTCAGGCAACACTGAAGCTTTCTTT. It codes for CAWSVRSGNTEAFF.

V is TRBV28 and J is TRBJ2-7, with 7 bases aligning to TRBD1. Germline CDR1 is MDHEN and CDR2 is SYDVKM. V gave up 6 bases and J gave up 3 bases; unmatched junction bases: 8. There are 14 residues in the CDR3. In nucleotides, the CDR3 is TGTGCCAGCAGGGGGGACAGTCGGGACTACGAGCAGTACTTC. Translation: CASRGDSRDYEQYF.

This clone was counted between two and nine times. One end of the junction is discordant with germline, which a read error may explain. This chain uses TRBV5-4 with TRBJ1-1; no clear D. The CDR3 has 13 residues. The germline V gene has CDR1 SGHNT and CDR2 YYREEE (reference sequence). CDR3 coding DNA: TGTGCCAGCAGCCAAAAAGGATTCACTGAAGCCTTCTTT. It is translated as CASSQKGFTEAFF.

The V and J genes are TRBV7-8 and TRBJ2-7; TRBD1 aligns across 9 bases. The length of the CDR3 is 16 residues. With 5 bases clipped from V and 2 bases from J, the junction kept 10 bases outside the gene matches. The germline V gene encodes CDR1 SGHVS and CDR2 FQNEAQ. The CDR3 sequence: CASSARDREGTYEQYF. CDR3 DNA: TGTGCCAGCAGCGCCAGGGACAGGGAGGGGACCTACGAGCAGTACTTC.

V gene TRBV10-1 combines with J gene TRBJ2-1; unclear D gene. The CDR3 length is 11 residues. V was trimmed by 8 bases and J by 5 bases, leaving 7 bases between them. CDR1 WNHNN and CDR2 SYGVQD come from the germline V gene (reference sequence). The CDR3, as DNA: TGCGCCAGCGGCTTGAACAATGAGCAGTTCTTC. Protein product: CASGLNNEQFF.